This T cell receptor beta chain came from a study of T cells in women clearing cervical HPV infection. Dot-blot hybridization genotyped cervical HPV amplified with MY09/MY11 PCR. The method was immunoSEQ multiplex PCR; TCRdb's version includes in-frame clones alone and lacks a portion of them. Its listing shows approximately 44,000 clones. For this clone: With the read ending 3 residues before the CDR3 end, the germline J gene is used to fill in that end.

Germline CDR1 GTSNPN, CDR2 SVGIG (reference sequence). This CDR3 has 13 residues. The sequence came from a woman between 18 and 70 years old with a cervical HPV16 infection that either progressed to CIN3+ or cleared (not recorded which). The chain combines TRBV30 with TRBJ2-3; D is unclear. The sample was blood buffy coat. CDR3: CAWSQQANQPQYF. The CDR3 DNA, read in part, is TGTGCCTGGAGTCAGCAGGCTAATCAGCCG.